This entry features one T cell receptor (beta chain) sequence. V lost 6 bases, J lost 7 bases, and 18 bases lay in between. Germline lookup yields CDR1 MGHRA and CDR2 YSYEKL. The CDR3 is made up of 15 amino acids. This record belongs to a study of T-cell memory formation after mild COVID-19. TCRdb analysed the 5' RACE reads with MiXCR anew, one entry per CDR3 protein. The sample has roughly 340,000 distinct CDR3 sequences; about 15% are singletons. Sample: PBMCs or a T cell subset sorted from them (not recorded which). The chain links TRBV4-1 to TRBJ2-2, with D possibly TRBD2 on 7 matching bases. The receptor was isolated from a man in his late teens or twenties who had mild COVID-19 (a few samples of this study predate the infection). Cell type and time point are not known. The CDR3 sequence: CASRPRGAGGGELFF. CDR3 DNA: TGCGCCAGCAGGCCCCGGGGGGCCGGTGGCGGGGAGCTGTTTTTT.